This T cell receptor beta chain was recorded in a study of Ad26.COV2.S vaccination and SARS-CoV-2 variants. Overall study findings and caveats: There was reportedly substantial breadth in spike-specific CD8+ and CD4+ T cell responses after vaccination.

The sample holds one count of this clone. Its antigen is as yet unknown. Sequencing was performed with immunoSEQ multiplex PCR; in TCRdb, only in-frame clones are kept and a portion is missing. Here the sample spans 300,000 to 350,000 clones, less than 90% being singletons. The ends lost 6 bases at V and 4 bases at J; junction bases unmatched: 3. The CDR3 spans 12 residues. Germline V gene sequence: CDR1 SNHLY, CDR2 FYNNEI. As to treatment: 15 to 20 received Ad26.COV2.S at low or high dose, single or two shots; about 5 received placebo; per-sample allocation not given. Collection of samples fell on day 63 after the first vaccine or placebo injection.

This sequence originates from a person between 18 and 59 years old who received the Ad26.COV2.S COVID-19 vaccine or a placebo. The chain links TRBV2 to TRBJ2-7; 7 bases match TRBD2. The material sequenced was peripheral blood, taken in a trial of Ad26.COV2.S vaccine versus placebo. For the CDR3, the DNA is TGTGCCAGCAGGCGGGGGTCGTACGAGCAGTACTTC. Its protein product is CASRRGSYEQYF.